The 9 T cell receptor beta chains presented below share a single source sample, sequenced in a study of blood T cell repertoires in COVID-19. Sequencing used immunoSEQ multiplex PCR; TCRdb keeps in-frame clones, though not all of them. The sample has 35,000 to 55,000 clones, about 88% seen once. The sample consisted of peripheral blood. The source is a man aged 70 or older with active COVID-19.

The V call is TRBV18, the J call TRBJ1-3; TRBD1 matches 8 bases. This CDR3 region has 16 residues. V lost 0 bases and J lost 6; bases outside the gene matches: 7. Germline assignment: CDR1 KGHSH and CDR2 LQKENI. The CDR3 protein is CASSPPDRVIENTIYF. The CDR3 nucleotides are TGTGCCAGCTCACCACCGGACAGGGTGATCGAAAACACCATATATTTT.

DNA of the CDR3: TGCGCCAGCAGCTTGGTTGCGGGACAGGGTTACAATGAGCAGTTCTTC. Its protein product is CASSLVAGQGYNEQFF. The V and J genes are TRBV5-1 and TRBJ2-1, with 9 nucleotides matching TRBD1. The J segment lost 4 bases and the V segment lost 0 bases, leaving 5 bases of the junction unmatched. CDR3 length equals 16 residues. Per germline, CDR1 SGHRS and CDR2 YFSETQ.

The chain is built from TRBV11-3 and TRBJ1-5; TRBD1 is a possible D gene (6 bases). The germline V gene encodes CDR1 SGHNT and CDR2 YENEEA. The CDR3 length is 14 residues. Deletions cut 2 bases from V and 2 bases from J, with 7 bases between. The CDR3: CASSLQGCNQPQHF. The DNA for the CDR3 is TGTGCCAGCAGCTTACAGGGGTGCAATCAGCCCCAGCATTTT.

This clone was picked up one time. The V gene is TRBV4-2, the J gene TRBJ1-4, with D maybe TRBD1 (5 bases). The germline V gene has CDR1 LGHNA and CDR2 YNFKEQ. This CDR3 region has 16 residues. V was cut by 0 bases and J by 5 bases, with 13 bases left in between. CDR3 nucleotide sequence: TGTGCCAGCAGCCAAGACAGCGACAGTAGGAATGAAAAACTGTTTTTT. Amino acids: CASSQDSDSRNEKLFF.

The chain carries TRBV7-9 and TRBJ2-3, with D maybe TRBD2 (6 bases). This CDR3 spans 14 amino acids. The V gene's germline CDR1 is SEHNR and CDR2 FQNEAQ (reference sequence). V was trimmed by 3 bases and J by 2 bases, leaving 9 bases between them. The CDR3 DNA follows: TGTGCCAGCAGCTTGGGAGGCCCCACAGATACGCAGTATTTT. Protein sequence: CASSLGGPTDTQYF.

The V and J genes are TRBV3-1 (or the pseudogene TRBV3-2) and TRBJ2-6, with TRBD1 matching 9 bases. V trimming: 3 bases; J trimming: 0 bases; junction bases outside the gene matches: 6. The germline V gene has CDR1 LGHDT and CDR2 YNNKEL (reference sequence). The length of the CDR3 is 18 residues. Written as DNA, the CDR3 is TGTGCCAGCAGCCAGTGGGGGACAGGGAGCTCTGGGGCCAACGTCCTGACTTTC. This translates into CASSQWGTGSSGANVLTF.

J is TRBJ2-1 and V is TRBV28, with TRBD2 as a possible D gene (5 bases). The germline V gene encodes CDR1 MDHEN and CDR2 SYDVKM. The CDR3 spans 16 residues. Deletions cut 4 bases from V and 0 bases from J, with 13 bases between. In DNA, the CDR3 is TGTGCCAGCAGTTCCCGGACTGCAGACTCCTACAATGAGCAGTTCTTC. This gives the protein CASSSRTADSYNEQFF.

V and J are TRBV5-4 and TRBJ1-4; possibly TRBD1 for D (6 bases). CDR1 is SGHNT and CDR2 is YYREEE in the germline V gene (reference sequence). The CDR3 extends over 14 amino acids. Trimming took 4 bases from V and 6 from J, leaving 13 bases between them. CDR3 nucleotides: TGTGCCAGCAGCCCGAGGGGGAGTGATGAAAAACTGTTTTTT. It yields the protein CASSPRGSDEKLFF.

The CDR3 protein is CASRVGSGRSYEQYF. The CDR3 bases are TGTGCCAGCAGGGTGGGTAGCGGACGCTCCTACGAGCAGTACTTC. V is TRBV11-1 and J is TRBJ2-7; maybe TRBD2 (6 bases). CDR3 length: 15 amino acids. Deletions cut 6 bases from V and 0 bases from J, with 15 bases between. Germline V gives CDR1 SGHAT, CDR2 FQDESV (reference sequence).